This T cell receptor beta chain originates from a study of graft-versus-host responses after intestinal transplantation. With regard to this clone: The antigen is undetermined.

Profiled with immunoSEQ multiplex PCR; TCRdb holds only in-frame clones, not every one. This sample carries about 97,000 clones, around 90% of them seen once, and the ten largest clones take roughly 15%. Trimming left V 1 base short and J 8 bases short, with 12 bases between. Germline V gene data show CDR1 as MGHRA and CDR2 as YSYEKL. This CDR3 is built from 14 residues. Notes on the study in general: Allografts carried high graft-versus-host to host-versus-graft clonal ratios in patients having graft-donor T cell macrochimerism. Detected in recipient marrow were GvH clones, some of which were first observed in ileum or blood.

The rearrangement joins TRBV4-1 to TRBJ1-5; perhaps TRBD1 as D (6 bases). The source material was PBMCs, sampled about 450 days after intestinal transplant. This sequence was found in a human patient who received an intestinal transplant, so some T cells may come from the graft donor. CDR3 amino acids: CASSQAGGPEPQHF. Here the CDR3 DNA reads TGCGCCAGCAGCCAAGCGGGGGGCCCGGAGCCCCAGCATTTT.